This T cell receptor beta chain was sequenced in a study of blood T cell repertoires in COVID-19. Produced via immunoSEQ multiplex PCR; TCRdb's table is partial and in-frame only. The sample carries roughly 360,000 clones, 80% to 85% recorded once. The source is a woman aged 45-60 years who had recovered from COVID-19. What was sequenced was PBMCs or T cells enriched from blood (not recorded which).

Here the CDR3 DNA reads TGTGCCAGTAGTATACGGGGGACAGGGGGCTATGAGCAGTTCTTC. It translates to CASSIRGTGGYEQFF. The rearrangement uses TRBV19 and TRBJ2-1, with 12 nucleotides matching TRBD1. Germline-derived CDR1 and CDR2 are LNHDA and SQIVND (reference sequence). The length of the CDR3 is 15 residues. V dropped 2 bases and J dropped 8; count of bases not matched to a gene: 4.